This T cell receptor beta chain comes out of a study of cytotoxic CD8 clonotypes in ibrutinib-treated CLL. Notes on the study in general: While tracking circulating CD8+ T-cell counts, baseline clonality exceeded that of age-matched healthy donors.

TCRdb's table, derived via immunoSEQ multiplex PCR, lists solely in-frame clones and lacks some. The sample lists roughly 51,000 clones, approximately 53% occurring once. Only a few counts were recorded for this clone. Its specificity is unknown. The junction shows a germline mismatch at one end, possibly a read error. Per germline, CDR1 SSHAT and CDR2 FNYEAQ (reference sequence). This CDR3 is 15 amino acids long. The input for sequencing was PBMCs, taken after 12 months of ibrutinib treatment. The source is a human donor with chronic lymphocytic leukemia. The chain carries TRBV7-7 and TRBJ2-3; 9 nucleotides align to TRBD1. The CDR3 nucleotides read TGTGCTAGCAGCCGCGGGACAGGGAGCACAGATACGCAGTATTTT. Its protein is CASSRGTGSTDTQYF. The whole variable domain, remainder taken from reference TRBV7-7 and TRBJ2-3, is GAGVSQSPRYKVTKRGQDVTLRCDPISSHATLYWYQQALGQGPEFLTYFNYEAQPDKSGLPSDRFSAERPEGSISTLTIQRTEQRDSAMYRCASSRGTGSTDTQYFGPGTRLTVL.